These 19 T cell receptor beta chains were sequenced from one sample in a study of cytomegalovirus exposure and HLA in healthy donors. Both 60 Vbeta primers and 13 Jbeta primers went into the PCR. TCRdb's copy holds only in-frame clones and misses some; the assay was immunoSEQ multiplex PCR. The table has 150,000 or so clones, over 75% seen once. Sequencing used PBMCs. All receptors derive from a male donor in good health and CMV-seropositive.

This sequence joins TRBV21-1 and TRBJ1-3; the table's D call, TRBD1, was not checked against the DNA. TRBV21-1 is a documented pseudogene. This CDR3 is built from 22 residues. The CDR3 here is CASSICVTDRGLSFNSGNTIYF. In DNA, the CDR3 is TGTGCCAGCAGCATCTGTGTTACGGACAGGGGGCTATCTTTTAACTCTGGAAACACCATATATTTT.

The rearrangement uses TRBV4-1 and TRBJ2-7, with 8 bases identical to TRBD1. The germline V gene encodes CDR1 MGHRA and CDR2 YSYEKL. This CDR3 has 15 amino acids. V lost 1 base to trimming and J lost 2 bases; unmatched junction nucleotides: 4. CDR3 DNA sequence: TGCGCCAGCAGCCAAGTAAGACAGGGGCCCTACGAGCAGTACTTC. Translation: CASSQVRQGPYEQYF.

The chain combines TRBV5-4 with TRBJ1-2; D is ambiguous. V was trimmed by 3 bases and J by 4 bases, leaving 13 bases between them. The CDR3 loop spans 14 amino acids. Germline V lookup: CDR1 SGHNT, CDR2 YYREEE (reference sequence). CDR3 in amino acids: CASSYGEVGYGYTF. In DNA, the CDR3 is TGTGCCAGCAGCTATGGGGAGGTGGGCTATGGCTACACCTTC.

The chain carries TRBV7-6 and TRBJ2-2; 8 bases fit TRBD2. The CDR3 runs 13 residues. Germline-derived CDR1 and CDR2 are SGHVS and FNYEAQ. V was clipped by 6 bases and J by 6 bases; unmatched bases: 3. In DNA form, the CDR3 reads TGTGCCAGCAGACCGGGAGGGGCCGGGGAGCTGTTTTTT. Its protein is CASRPGGAGELFF.

The chain uses TRBV6-4 and TRBJ2-7; 12 bases are shared with TRBD2. Trimming at V came to 8 bases and at J to 4 bases, leaving 6 bases not matched to a gene. CDR3 length: 14 amino acids. Germline V CDR1 and CDR2: MRHNA, SNTAGT. CDR3 in DNA: TGTGCCAGCTCCTTACTAGCGGGGGGATACGAGCAGTACTTC. Translated: CASSLLAGGYEQYF.

The rearrangement uses TRBV12-1 and TRBJ1-1; the table names TRBD1, a call not compared with the DNA. TRBV12-1 is tagged as a pseudogene. The CDR3 runs to 15 residues. The CDR3 DNA follows: TGTGCCAGCAGCTCCTCCAGGTGGTCTGCCGGAAGGGCTTTCTTT. Translating gives CASSSSRWSAGRAFF.

The rearrangement joins TRBV5-5 to TRBJ2-7; 11 bases are a match to TRBD2. CDR1 is SGHKS, CDR2 YYEKEE, per germline (reference sequence). CDR3 length: 14 amino acids. J lost 3 bases, V lost 6 bases, and 5 bases had no gene match. The CDR3 nucleotides read TGTGCCAGCACCCCGGGACTAGCGGACTACGAGCAGTACTTC. Protein: CASTPGLADYEQYF. Full variable domain (missing parts from reference TRBV5-5 and TRBJ2-7): DAGVTQSPTHLIKTRGQQVTLRCSPISGHKSVSWYQQVLGQGPQFIFQYYEKEERGRGNFPDRFSARQFPNYSSELNVNALLLGDSALYLCASTPGLADYEQYFGPGTRLTVT.

Turning to this clone: A read error may account for a junction end that differs from germline. The chain is built from TRBV10-3 and TRBJ2-6, with 7 bases fitting TRBD1. Germline CDR1 ENHRY, CDR2 SYGVKD. The length of the CDR3 is 16 residues. The CDR3 region is CATTSGQASGANGLTF. CDR3 bases: TGTGCCACCACTTCTGGACAGGCCTCTGGGGCCAACGGCCTGACTTTC.

V gene TRBV2 combines with J gene TRBJ2-2; 9 positions match TRBD2. From germline, CDR1 is SNHLY and CDR2 FYNNEI. This CDR3 contains 17 residues. The ends lost 6 bases at V and 5 bases at J; junction bases unmatched: 13. The CDR3, as DNA: TGTGCCAGCAGGTTATCTAGCGGGATATTGATAACCGGGGAGCTGTTTTTT. Its protein is CASRLSSGILITGELFF.

The rearrangement uses TRBV30 and TRBJ1-5; 7 nucleotides agree with TRBD1. V was clipped by 1 base and J by 6 bases; unmatched bases: 6. The length of the CDR3 is 14 residues. Germline V lookup: CDR1 GTSNPN, CDR2 SVGIG (reference sequence). CDR3 sequence (DNA): TGTGCCTGGAGTGGGCAGGGGGTGGGTCAGCCCCAGCATTTT. This codes for CAWSGQGVGQPQHF. The variable domain in full, with the rest retrieved from reference TRBV30 and TRBJ1-5, is SQTIHQWPATLVQPVGSPLSLECTVEGTSNPNLYWYRQAAGRGLQLLFYSVGIGQISSEVPQNLSASRPQDRQFILSSKKLLLSDSGFYLCAWSGQGVGQPQHFGDGTRLSIL.

This rearrangement joins TRBV30 to TRBJ2-7; D is possibly TRBD2 (5 bases). This CDR3 is 13 amino acids long. The V end lost 4 bases, the J end lost 3 bases, and 13 bases lay between the germline ends. CDR1 and CDR2 from the germline V gene are GTSNPN and SVGIG (reference sequence). CDR3 sequence (DNA): TGTGCCTGGACCCCAGGACTCGTCTACGAGCAGTACTTC. Translating gives CAWTPGLVYEQYF.

This clone was seen once. The chain links TRBV6-1 to TRBJ1-4; no firm D call. V was trimmed by 2 bases and J by 7 bases, leaving 8 bases between them. The germline gives CDR1 MNHNS, CDR2 SASEGT. This CDR3 is 13 amino acids long. The CDR3 here is CASSELPVEKLFF. CDR3 nucleotide sequence: TGTGCCAGCAGTGAACTGCCGGTTGAAAAACTGTTTTTT.

This chain connects TRBV23-1 to TRBJ2-1, with 11 bases lining up with TRBD2. TRBV23-1 is recorded as an ORF, its role being uncertain. V trimming: 2 bases; J trimming: 8 bases; junction bases outside the gene matches: 14. CDR3 length: 18 residues. The CDR3 reads CASSQLAGGPPRRDEQFF. As DNA, the CDR3 is TGCGCCAGCAGTCAACTAGCGGGAGGCCCCCCCCGTAGGGATGAGCAGTTCTTC.

The genes are TRBV4-2 and TRBJ2-1, with TRBD2 matching over 8 bases. With V trimmed by 1 base and J by 5 bases, 4 bases remained unmatched. This CDR3 comprises 15 residues. CDR1 and CDR2 from the germline V gene are LGHNA and YNFKEQ. The CDR3 DNA reads as TGTGCCAGCAGCCAAGCCTCGGGGGGGGACAATGAGCAGTTCTTC. It encodes CASSQASGGDNEQFF.

The chain employs TRBV2 and TRBJ2-5, with 9 positions matching TRBD2. This CDR3 has 12 amino acids. The V segment lost 8 bases and the J segment 7 bases; nucleotides outside the gene matches: 5. CDR1 and CDR2 from the germline V gene are SNHLY and FYNNEI. As DNA, the CDR3 is TGTGCCAGCGAGACTAGCGGTGGGACCCAGTACTTC. Encoded protein: CASETSGGTQYF.

The chain is built from TRBV7-6 and TRBJ2-5, with 9 bases aligning to TRBD2. The CDR3 loop spans 16 amino acids. From germline, CDR1 is SGHVS and CDR2 FNYEAQ. V lost 2 bases to trimming and J lost 2 bases; unmatched junction nucleotides: 6. The CDR3 coding sequence is TGTGCCAGCAGCTTAATGGCGGGGGGGACACAAGAGACCCAGTACTTC. It codes for CASSLMAGGTQETQYF.

The chain joins TRBV11-3 to TRBJ1-1; tentatively, D is TRBD1 (6 bases). This CDR3 is built from 14 residues. The germline CDR1 and CDR2 sequences are SGHNT and YENEEA. The V and J ends lost 5 bases and 3 bases respectively, with 13 bases between them. In DNA, the CDR3 is TGTGCCAGCAGCCCTGGGGGCAGGGACACTGAAGCTTTCTTT. It specifies CASSPGGRDTEAFF.

The V gene is TRBV28, the J gene TRBJ2-5; TRBD1 is a possible D gene (6 bases). The DNA end lines up better with TRBJ2-7; the J call may be wrong. This CDR3 is 14 amino acids long. CDR1 MDHEN and CDR2 SYDVKM come from the germline V gene. CDR3 in DNA: TGTGCCAGCAGACTACAGGGATCTACCTACGAGCAGTACTTC. Translation gives CASRLQGSTYEQYF.

This clone was recorded only once. One junction end does not reproduce the germline sequence, and a read error may be involved. This chain links TRBV7-9 with TRBJ2-3, with 7 bases that match TRBD2. The CDR3 contains 17 residues. Germline V CDR1 and CDR2: SEHNR, FQNEAQ (reference sequence). CDR3 sequence: CSSSLAALADSTDTQYF. The CDR3 DNA follows: TGTTCCAGCAGCTTAGCGGCCCTAGCGGATAGCACAGATACGCAGTATTTT.